The 22 T cell receptor beta chains below come from one sample, sequenced in a study of siplizumab effects on memory and regulatory T cells. TCRdb keeps only in-frame clones here, not all; method: immunoSEQ multiplex PCR. Found here are about 100,000 clones, less than 95% of them singletons; the top ten hold roughly 0.6%. The sequencing sample was made of Tregs sorted from blood. Source of these receptors: a human donor in good health.

The chain has TRBV7-9 and TRBJ2-5; 10 bases fit TRBD2. The germline CDR1 and CDR2 sequences are SEHNR and FQNEAQ (reference sequence). Losses at the gene ends were 3 bases for V and 2 bases for J; bases not matched to a gene: 12. The CDR3 is made up of 18 amino acids. The CDR3 nucleotides read TGTGCCAGCAGCTTGATACTAGCGGGACCAAAACCACAAGAGACCCAGTACTTC. Encoded protein: CASSLILAGPKPQETQYF.

V is TRBV11-2 and J is TRBJ2-7; D is possibly TRBD1 (6 bases). The V gene's germline CDR1 is SGHAT and CDR2 FQNNGV. The CDR3 is 14 amino acids. The ends were cut back, 5 bases at V and 2 bases at J, with 13 bases in the middle. CDR3 sequence: CASSPQGFAYEQYF. The CDR3 DNA sequence: TGTGCCAGCAGCCCTCAGGGGTTCGCCTACGAGCAGTACTTC.

The chain combines TRBV18 with TRBJ2-7; no definite D call. The germline gives CDR1 KGHSH, CDR2 LQKENI. The ends were cut back, 2 bases at V and 7 bases at J, with 12 bases in the middle. CDR3 length: 13 amino acids. The CDR3 DNA is TGTGCCAGCTCACCAGATAGCTACGTAGAGCAGTACTTC. This sequence encodes CASSPDSYVEQYF.

The V gene is TRBV4-1, the J gene TRBJ1-1, with D possibly matching TRBD1 (5 bases). Trimming stripped 1 base from V and 8 bases from J, with 20 bases between. The CDR3 covers 16 residues. The germline CDR1 and CDR2 sequences are MGHRA and YSYEKL. The CDR3 DNA reads as TGCGCCAGCAGCCAAGGTTCAGGGTGGTCGGAAGACGAAGCTTTCTTT. It is translated as CASSQGSGWSEDEAFF.

The CDR3 here is CASSYSTDRVNQPQHF. For the CDR3, the DNA is TGTGCCAGCAGTTACTCGACGGACAGGGTCAATCAGCCCCAGCATTTT. V and J are TRBV6-5 and TRBJ1-5; 8 nucleotides match TRBD1. The CDR3 has 16 amino acids. Trimming at V came to 0 bases and at J to 3 bases, leaving 4 bases not matched to a gene. Germline V gene data show CDR1 as MNHEY and CDR2 as SVGAGI.

The chain uses TRBV14 and TRBJ2-7; D is perhaps TRBD2 (5 bases). With 0 bases removed from V and 4 bases from J, the gap between germline ends came to 10 bases. This CDR3 has 14 residues. Germline CDR1 reads SGHDN; CDR2 reads FVKESK. DNA of the CDR3: TGTGCCAGCAGCCAAGACCCCCGAGGGTACGAGCAGTACTTC. Its translation is CASSQDPRGYEQYF.

This clone was recorded only once. This chain uses TRBV19 with TRBJ2-7; D not resolved. In germline, CDR1 is LNHDA, CDR2 SQIVND (reference sequence). The V gene lost 6 bases and the J gene lost 4 bases, with 13 bases spanning the gap. The CDR3 has 13 amino acids. The CDR3 bases are TGTGCCAGTAGCCTTGCGCCCCTTTACGAGCAGTACTTC. Translating it yields CASSLAPLYEQYF.

The chain combines TRBV14 with TRBJ2-7; 9 nucleotides align to TRBD2. V gave up 2 bases and J gave up 3 bases; unmatched junction bases: 5. Per germline, CDR1 SGHDN and CDR2 FVKESK. The CDR3 consists of 15 residues. DNA of the CDR3: TGTGCCAGCAGCCAATTAGCGGGAGCAGACTACGAGCAGTACTTC. This codes for CASSQLAGADYEQYF.

The chain recombines TRBV28 with TRBJ1-1, with D uncertain. The CDR3 consists of 15 residues. CDR1 is MDHEN and CDR2 is SYDVKM in the germline V gene. Between the trimmed V and J ends, which lost 3 bases and 3 bases, there was a span of 14 bases. The CDR3 coding sequence is TGTGCCAGCAGTTTGCTTTTCGGCGTTGACACTGAAGCTTTCTTT. Its protein product is CASSLLFGVDTEAFF.

This clone was recorded only once. The CDR3: CASSLTDADGYTF. DNA of the CDR3: TGTGCCAGCAGTCTAACGGACGCCGATGGCTACACCTTC. V is TRBV6-1 and J is TRBJ1-2; D call uncertain. The CDR3 is made up of 13 amino acids. Trimming removed 5 bases at V and 6 bases at J, with 13 bases between. Germline V gene lookup returns CDR1 MNHNS and CDR2 SASEGT.

This sequence joins TRBV5-1 and TRBJ2-2; TRBD1 is a possible D gene (5 bases). V lost 4 bases to trimming and J lost 10 bases, with 20 bases between them. Germline CDR1 reads SGHRS; CDR2 reads YFSETQ. The CDR3 runs to 15 residues. For the CDR3, the DNA is TGCGCCAGCAGCCAGACATCCAGGGCCCGTGAGGAGCTGTTTTTT. Translation: CASSQTSRAREELFF.

The CDR3 DNA reads TGCGCCAGCAGTCCCCTACAGGGTCGTGTCGGCTACACCTTC. Amino acid sequence: CASSPLQGRVGYTF. The chain carries TRBV5-1 and TRBJ1-2; maybe TRBD1 (6 bases). Trimming cost V 5 bases and J 8 bases, with 19 bases left between them. The CDR3 spans 14 residues. Looked up from germline, CDR1 is SGHRS and CDR2 is YFSETQ.

The CDR3 region has the DNA TGTGCCAGCTCACCACAGACACTCTACAATGAGCAGTTCTTC. Its protein product is CASSPQTLYNEQFF. The rearrangement uses TRBV18 and TRBJ2-1; D not resolved. The CDR3 is 14 residues long. Trimming shortened V by 1 base and J by 3 bases, and 7 bases separated the two germline ends. The germline gives CDR1 KGHSH, CDR2 LQKENI.

The rearrangement joins TRBV5-4 to TRBJ2-5, with TRBD1 matching 8 bases. This CDR3 spans 13 amino acids. The germline V gene encodes CDR1 SGHNT and CDR2 YYREEE (reference sequence). Trimming at V came to 2 bases and at J to 6 bases, leaving 3 bases not matched to a gene. The CDR3 sequence: CASSFDRGKTQYF. CDR3 bases: TGTGCCAGCAGCTTTGACAGGGGCAAGACCCAGTACTTC.

In its sample, this clone was seen once. The J gene is TRBJ2-1, the V gene TRBV6-1; 8 bases align to TRBD2. Per the germline V gene, CDR1 is MNHNS and CDR2 is SASEGT. CDR3 length: 14 amino acids. Trimming removed 11 bases from V and 7 bases from J; junction bases left unmatched: 13. CDR3 residues: CAGRRAGVINEQFF. CDR3 sequence (DNA): TGTGCCGGCCGTCGAGCGGGAGTTATAAATGAGCAGTTCTTC.

The chain combines TRBV6-5 with TRBJ2-7; tentative D call: TRBD1 (5 bases). V lost 1 base to trimming and J lost 7 bases, with 17 bases between them. This CDR3 spans 15 amino acids. The germline V gene has CDR1 MNHEY and CDR2 SVGAGI. CDR3 DNA: TGTGCCAGCAGTTACTTAGGGGCCGGATCATCAGAGCAGTACTTC. Translating it yields CASSYLGAGSSEQYF.

The chain has TRBV27 and TRBJ1-3; no firm D call. The CDR3 totals 15 residues. Germline V gene lookup returns CDR1 MNHEY and CDR2 SMNVEV (reference sequence). The ends were cut back, 3 bases at V and 4 bases at J, with 13 bases in the middle. CDR3 loop: CASSFRGNFGNTIYF. DNA of the CDR3: TGTGCCAGCAGTTTCCGCGGGAATTTCGGAAACACCATATATTTT.

This chain links TRBV7-8 with TRBJ2-7; no clear D gene. The CDR3 contains 14 residues. Germline lookup yields CDR1 SGHVS and CDR2 FQNEAQ. With 3 bases removed from V and 6 bases from J, the gap between germline ends came to 15 bases. CDR3 residues: CASSFQTLVGEQYF. In DNA, the CDR3 is TGTGCCAGCAGCTTCCAAACTTTGGTTGGCGAGCAGTACTTC.

The chain combines TRBV5-1 with TRBJ2-2; D is uncertain. There are 18 residues in the CDR3. The germline V gene has CDR1 SGHRS and CDR2 YFSETQ. Trimming pared 0 bases from V and 2 bases from J, leaving 17 bases between. Here the CDR3 reads CASSLAGSPVLNTGELFF. The DNA of the CDR3 is TGCGCCAGCAGCTTGGCCGGAAGCCCCGTTCTTAACACCGGGGAGCTGTTTTTT.

This clone was seen a single time. This chain uses TRBV29-1 with TRBJ2-5, with D maybe TRBD2 (5 bases). V lost 3 bases and J 2 bases, leaving 13 bases between the germline ends. Germline loops: CDR1 SQVTM, CDR2 ANQGSEA. The length of the CDR3 is 14 residues. The CDR3 DNA reads as TGCAGCGTTGAGCCTTTAGGGAGACAAGAGACCCAGTACTTC. It yields the protein CSVEPLGRQETQYF.

The CDR3 nucleotides are TGTGCCAGCAGCACAAATCTAGGGGGCGGGTTCGGTGAAAAACTGTTTTTT. Protein product: CASSTNLGGGFGEKLFF. The chain combines TRBV7-2 with TRBJ1-4; 7 bases are a match to TRBD1. V shed 5 bases, J shed 7 bases, and the junction held 16 bases outside the gene matches. The CDR3 has 17 amino acids. CDR1 is SGHTA, CDR2 FQGNSA, per germline.

V is TRBV28 and J is TRBJ1-2; D is undetermined. The V and J ends lost 10 bases and 8 bases respectively, with 20 bases between them. Germline V gene sequence: CDR1 MDHEN, CDR2 SYDVKM. This CDR3 has 13 residues. CDR3 DNA: TGTGCCACCTCCCCATTGGTGGCGGGGGGCTACACCTTC. Its protein product is CATSPLVAGGYTF.